Listed here is a single TCR beta chain. No antigen is known for it. This specimen comes from a study of cytomegalovirus exposure and HLA in healthy donors. Using immunoSEQ multiplex PCR, the repertoire was profiled, and TCRdb retains in-frame clones only, with some absent. Of more than 140,000 clones in the sample, roughly nine tenths were seen once. Study-wide findings and caveats: The study listed under 200 cytomegalovirus-associated TCR beta chains.

From germline, CDR1 is MRHNA and CDR2 SNTAGT. The germline V and J ends were trimmed by 8 bases and 7 bases, with 21 bases remaining between them. CDR3 length: 15 amino acids. Sequencing input: PBMCs. This sequence joins TRBV6-4 and TRBJ2-1; D is perhaps TRBD2 (6 bases). The clonotype originates from a woman aged 18-30 years in good health and CMV-seropositive. The CDR3 DNA is TGTGCCAGCCCCCGCGGGGACCCGGTCCTGAATGAGCAGTTCTTC. It translates to CASPRGDPVLNEQFF.